This T cell receptor beta chain was profiled in a study of blood T cell repertoires in COVID-19. Overall study: Italy, Spain and the United States were the sources of the convalescent and acute COVID-19 samples. The cDNA or gDNA used as material had been derived from T cells, B-cell-depleted T cells, or PBMCs.

This CDR3 contains 14 residues. Germline V gene lookup returns CDR1 KGHSH and CDR2 LQKENI. Trimming stripped 3 bases from V and 4 bases from J, with 12 bases between. This clone was picked up a small number of times. Original processing notes: Reference gene primer amplification yielded estimated nucleated cell counts. Profiling relied on immunoSEQ multiplex PCR, and the TCRdb table lists in-frame clones only, not all of them. The V and J calls and clone size are taken from that table; D and trimming were inferred from the DNA. Among 150,000 to 200,000 clones, approximately 83% were seen once, and the ten largest hold about 9.7%.

This chain uses TRBV18 with TRBJ1-1; weak D call: TRBD1 (5 bases). This clonotype was sampled from a man aged 45-65 years with active or convalescent COVID-19. Source material: peripheral blood. The CDR3: CASSPGSGRTEAFF. CDR3 in DNA: TGTGCCAGCTCACCTGGTTCAGGGCGCACTGAAGCTTTCTTT.